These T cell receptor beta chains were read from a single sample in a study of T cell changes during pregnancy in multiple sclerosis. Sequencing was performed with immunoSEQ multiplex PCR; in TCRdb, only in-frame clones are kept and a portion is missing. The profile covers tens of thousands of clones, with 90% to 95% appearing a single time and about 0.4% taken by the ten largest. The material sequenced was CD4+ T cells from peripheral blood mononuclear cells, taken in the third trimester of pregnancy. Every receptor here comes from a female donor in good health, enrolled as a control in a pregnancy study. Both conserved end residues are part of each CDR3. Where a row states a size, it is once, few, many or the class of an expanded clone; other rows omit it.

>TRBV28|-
CASRSGGVETQYF
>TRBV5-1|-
CASGRGGRNSYEQYF
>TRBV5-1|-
CASSLAGGLGQPQHF
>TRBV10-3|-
CAITPLAGASTDTQYF
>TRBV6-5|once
CASSYPDRAGTEAFF
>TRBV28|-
CASSSPPSGTYEQYF
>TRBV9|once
CASSADRGNYNEQFF
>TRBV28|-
CASSLLAGEAGREQFF
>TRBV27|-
CASTASGLEVINEQYF
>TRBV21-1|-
CASSDPGHSSYEQYF
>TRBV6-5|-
CASTPRVEANTIYF
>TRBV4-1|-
CASSQGGRDQETQYF
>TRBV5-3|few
CARSLRCQYNSPLHF
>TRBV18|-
CASSPNGGQGAVQPQHF
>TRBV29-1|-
CSVERFIDTEAFF
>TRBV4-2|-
CASSQDEGIGEQYF
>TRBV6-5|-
CASSYLTGGDYGYTF
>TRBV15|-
CATSRATGVPGELFF
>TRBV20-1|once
CSASSAGELFF
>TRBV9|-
CASSAPGGFDTDTQYF
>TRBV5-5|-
CASRPETAGEREYF
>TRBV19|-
CARRQGTGGDYGYTF
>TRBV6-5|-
CASSRVPGGNTEAFF
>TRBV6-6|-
CASREPGQVNEKLFF
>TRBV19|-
CASSFLSSTDTQYF
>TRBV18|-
CASSPNREYDGYTF
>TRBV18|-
CASSPVGQGAGEQFF
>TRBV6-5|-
CASSYGQYGYEQYF
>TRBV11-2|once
CASSLRPGTGELFF
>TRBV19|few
CASSMGGVTNEKLFF
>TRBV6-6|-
CASSPGTGGNQPQHF
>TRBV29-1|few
CSVAGWSTEAFF
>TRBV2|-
CATTDGLGSNEQFF
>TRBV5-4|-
CASSLEPTALSGYTF
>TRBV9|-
CASSQGMNTEAFF
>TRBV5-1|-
CASSPGQGAYEQYF
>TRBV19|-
CASSPGAGGISYEQYF
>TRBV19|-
CASSNHRGYEQYF
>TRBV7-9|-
CASSSTRPFNEKLFF
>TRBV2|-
CASSDREAYEAFF
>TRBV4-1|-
CASSQALNTGELFF
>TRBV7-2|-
CASRVSSGKGREETQYF
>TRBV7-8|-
CASSQKLTSVVGGELFF
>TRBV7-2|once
CASSLNRDYEQYF
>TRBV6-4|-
CASSDDTSGKGNEQFF
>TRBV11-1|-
CASSSRTTQETQYF
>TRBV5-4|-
CASSSGASGANVLTF
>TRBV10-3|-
CAISESYRYTF
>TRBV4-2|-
CASSQGTSGGAQETQYF
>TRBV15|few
CATSLQGGAGIARGQHF
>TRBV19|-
CASRPQGGDEQYF
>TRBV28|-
CASSFGTGGGELFF
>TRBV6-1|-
CASAAGPYNSPLHF
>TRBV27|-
CASSITYRDYPEETQYF
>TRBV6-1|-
CASSSDRGPKNIQYF
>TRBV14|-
CASSLTTRFIRNEQFF
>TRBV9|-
CASSVVAGGTPPNEQFF